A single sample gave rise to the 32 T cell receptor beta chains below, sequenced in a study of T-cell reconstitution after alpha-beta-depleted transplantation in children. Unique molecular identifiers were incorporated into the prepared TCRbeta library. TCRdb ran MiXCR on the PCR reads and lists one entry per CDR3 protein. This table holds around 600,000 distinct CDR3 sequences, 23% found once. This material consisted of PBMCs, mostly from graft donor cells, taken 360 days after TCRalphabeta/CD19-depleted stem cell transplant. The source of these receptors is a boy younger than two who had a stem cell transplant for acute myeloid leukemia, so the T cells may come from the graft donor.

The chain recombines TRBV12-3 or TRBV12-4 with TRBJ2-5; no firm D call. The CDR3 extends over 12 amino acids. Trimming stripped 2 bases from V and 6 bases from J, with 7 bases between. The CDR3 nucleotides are TGTGCCAGCAGTTTATCCTGGCAGACCCAGTACTTC. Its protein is CASSLSWQTQYF.

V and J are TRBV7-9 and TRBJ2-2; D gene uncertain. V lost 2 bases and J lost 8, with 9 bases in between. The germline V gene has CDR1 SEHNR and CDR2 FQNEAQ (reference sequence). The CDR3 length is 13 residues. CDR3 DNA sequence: TGTGCCAGCAGCTTATCAGCGCCGGGGGAGCTGTTTTTT. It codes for CASSLSAPGELFF.

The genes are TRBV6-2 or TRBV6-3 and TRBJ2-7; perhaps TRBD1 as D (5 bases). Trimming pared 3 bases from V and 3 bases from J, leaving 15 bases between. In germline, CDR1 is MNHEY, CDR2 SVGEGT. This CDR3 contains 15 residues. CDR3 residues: CASSYGQGSIYEQYV. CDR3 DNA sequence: TGTGCCAGCAGTTATGGGCAGGGCTCGATCTACGAGCAGTACGTC.

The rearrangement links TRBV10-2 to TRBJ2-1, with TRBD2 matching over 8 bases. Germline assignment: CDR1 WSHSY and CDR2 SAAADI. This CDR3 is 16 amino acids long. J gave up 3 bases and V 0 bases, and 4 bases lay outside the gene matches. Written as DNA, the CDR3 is TGCGCCAGCAGTGAGTCGGTGCGGGGGGTCTACAATGAGCAGTTCTTC. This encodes CASSESVRGVYNEQFF.

DNA of the CDR3: TGCTGCGCTCGTAGTGTTTTGTCTGGACTAGCGGGTAATGAGCAGTTCTTC. It encodes CCARSVLSGLAGNEQFF. The chain links TRBV20-1 to TRBJ2-1; 11 nucleotides line up with TRBD2. Germline V gene data show CDR1 as DFQATT and CDR2 as SNEGSKA (reference sequence). This CDR3 is 17 amino acids long.

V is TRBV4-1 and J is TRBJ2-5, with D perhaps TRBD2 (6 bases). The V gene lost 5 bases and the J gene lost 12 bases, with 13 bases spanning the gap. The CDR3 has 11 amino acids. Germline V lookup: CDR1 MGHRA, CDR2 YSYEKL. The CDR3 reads CASSEGLRKYF. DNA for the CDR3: TGCGCCAGCAGCGAGGGACTTCGCAAGTACTTC.

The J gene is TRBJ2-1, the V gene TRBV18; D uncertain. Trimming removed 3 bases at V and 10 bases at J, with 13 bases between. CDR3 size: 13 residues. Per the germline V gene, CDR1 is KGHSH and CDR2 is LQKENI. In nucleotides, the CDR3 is TGTGCCAGCTCACCCCTCGACGTTCGGGAGCAGTTCTTC. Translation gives CASSPLDVREQFF.

The CDR3 bases are TGTGCCATCAAACGAGCTAGCGGGGGCACAGATACGCAGTATTTT. Translation: CAIKRASGGTDTQYF. The chain links TRBV10-3 to TRBJ2-3, with 9 bases aligning to TRBD2. Unmatched junction bases numbered 6, after V lost 7 bases and J lost 1 base. The CDR3 length is 15 residues. Germline V gives CDR1 ENHRY, CDR2 SYGVKD.

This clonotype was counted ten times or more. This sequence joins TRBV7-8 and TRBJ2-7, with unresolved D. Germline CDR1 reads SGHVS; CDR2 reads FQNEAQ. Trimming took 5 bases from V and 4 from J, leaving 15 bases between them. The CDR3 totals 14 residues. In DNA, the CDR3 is TGTGCCAGCAGCCCAAATCTGGCGGCTTACGAGCAGTACTTC. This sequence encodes CASSPNLAAYEQYF.

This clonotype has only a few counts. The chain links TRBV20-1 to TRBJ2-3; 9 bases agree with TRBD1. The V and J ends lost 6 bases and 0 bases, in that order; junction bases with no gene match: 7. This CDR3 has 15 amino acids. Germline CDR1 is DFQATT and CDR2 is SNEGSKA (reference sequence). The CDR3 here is CSAETGGGSTDTQYF. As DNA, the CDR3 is TGCAGTGCGGAAACAGGGGGCGGGAGCACAGATACGCAGTATTTT.

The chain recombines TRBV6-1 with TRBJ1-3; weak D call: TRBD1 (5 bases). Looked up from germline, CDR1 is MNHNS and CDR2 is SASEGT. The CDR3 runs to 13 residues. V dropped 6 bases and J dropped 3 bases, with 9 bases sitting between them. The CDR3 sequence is CASRRQLGNTIYF. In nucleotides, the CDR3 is TGTGCCAGCAGGCGACAGCTTGGAAACACCATATATTTT.

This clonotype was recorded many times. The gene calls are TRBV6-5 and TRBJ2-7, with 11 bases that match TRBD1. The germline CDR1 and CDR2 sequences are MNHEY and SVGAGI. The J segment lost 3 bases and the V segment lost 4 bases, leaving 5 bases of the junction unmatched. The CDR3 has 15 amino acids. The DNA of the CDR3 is TGTGCCAGCAGTTCCGCCGGGACAGGGGGCTACGAGCAGTACTTC. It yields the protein CASSSAGTGGYEQYF.

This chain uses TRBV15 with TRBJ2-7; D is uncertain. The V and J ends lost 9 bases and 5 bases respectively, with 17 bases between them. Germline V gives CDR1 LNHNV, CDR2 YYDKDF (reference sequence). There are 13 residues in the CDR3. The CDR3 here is CATGPARKDEQYV. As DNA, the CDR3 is TGTGCCACAGGGCCGGCTAGGAAAGACGAGCAGTACGTC.

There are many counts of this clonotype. This CDR3 reads CASSSPTGSYEQYV. For the CDR3, the DNA is TGTGCCAGCAGTTCCCCTACAGGATCTTACGAGCAGTACGTC. The rearrangement links TRBV28 to TRBJ2-7; TRBD1 is a possible D gene (5 bases). CDR1 MDHEN and CDR2 SYDVKM come from the germline V gene. Trimming removed 4 bases at V and 4 bases at J, with 14 bases between. The CDR3 has 14 residues.

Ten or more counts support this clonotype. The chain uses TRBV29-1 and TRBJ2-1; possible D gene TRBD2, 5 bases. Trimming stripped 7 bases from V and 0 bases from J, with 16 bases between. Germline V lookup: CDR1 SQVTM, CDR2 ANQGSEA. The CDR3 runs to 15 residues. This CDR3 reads CSAGLTLSSYNEQFF. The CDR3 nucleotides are TGCAGCGCCGGACTCACCCTGAGCTCCTACAATGAGCAGTTCTTC.

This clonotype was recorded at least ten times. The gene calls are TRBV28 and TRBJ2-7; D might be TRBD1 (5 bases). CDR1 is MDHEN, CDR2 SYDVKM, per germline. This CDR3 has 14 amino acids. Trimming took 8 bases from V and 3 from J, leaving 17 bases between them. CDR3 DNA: TGTGCCAGCGGGTTTGACAGCCGGAGCTACGAGCAGTACTTC. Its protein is CASGFDSRSYEQYF.

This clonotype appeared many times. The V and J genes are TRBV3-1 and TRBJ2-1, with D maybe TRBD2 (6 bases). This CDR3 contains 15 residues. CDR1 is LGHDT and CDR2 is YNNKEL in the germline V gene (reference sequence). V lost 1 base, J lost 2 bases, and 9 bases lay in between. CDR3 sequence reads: CASSQGTGAYNEQFF. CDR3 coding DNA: TGTGCCAGCAGCCAAGGGACGGGGGCCTACAATGAGCAGTTCTTC.

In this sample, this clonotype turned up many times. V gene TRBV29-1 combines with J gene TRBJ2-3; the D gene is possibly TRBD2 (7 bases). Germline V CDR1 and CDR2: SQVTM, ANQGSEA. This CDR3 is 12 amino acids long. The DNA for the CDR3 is TGCGCCGGGGGGCCGGGCACAGATACGCAGTATTTT. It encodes CAGGPGTDTQYF.

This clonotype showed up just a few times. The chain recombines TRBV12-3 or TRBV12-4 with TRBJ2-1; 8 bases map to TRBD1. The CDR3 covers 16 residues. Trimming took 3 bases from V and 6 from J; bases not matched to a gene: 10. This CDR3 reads CASSFARGQEANEQFF. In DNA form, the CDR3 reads TGTGCCAGCAGTTTCGCCCGGGGACAGGAGGCCAATGAGCAGTTCTTC.

The CDR3 DNA follows: TGCAGCGTTGGGACTAGCGGAGACACCGGGGAGCTGTTTTTT. Its translation is CSVGTSGDTGELFF. This sequence joins TRBV29-1 and TRBJ2-2, with 10 bases that match TRBD2. CDR1 is SQVTM and CDR2 is ANQGSEA in the germline V gene. V trimming: 4 bases; J trimming: 3 bases; junction bases outside the gene matches: 2. The CDR3 loop spans 14 amino acids.

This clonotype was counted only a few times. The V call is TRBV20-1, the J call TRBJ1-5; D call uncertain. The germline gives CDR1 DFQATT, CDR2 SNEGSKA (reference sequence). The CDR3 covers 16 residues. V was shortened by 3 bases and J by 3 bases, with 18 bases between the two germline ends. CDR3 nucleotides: TGCAGTGCTAGTGGTTCTACGGGGATCATCAATCAGCCCCAGCATTTT. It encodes CSASGSTGIINQPQHF.

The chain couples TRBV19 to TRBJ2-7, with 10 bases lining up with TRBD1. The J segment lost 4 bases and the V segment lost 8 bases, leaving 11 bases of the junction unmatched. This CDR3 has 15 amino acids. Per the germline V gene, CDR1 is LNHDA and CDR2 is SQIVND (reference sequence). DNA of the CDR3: TGTGCCAGTTCTAGGGGACAGGGGATCGGTTACGAGCAGTACTTC. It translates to CASSRGQGIGYEQYF.

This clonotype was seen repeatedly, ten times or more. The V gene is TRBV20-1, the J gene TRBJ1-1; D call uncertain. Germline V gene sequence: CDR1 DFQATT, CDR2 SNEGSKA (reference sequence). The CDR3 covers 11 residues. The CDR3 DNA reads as TGCAGGACGGCAGTGAACACTGAAGCTTTCTTT. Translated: CRTAVNTEAFF.

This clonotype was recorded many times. The CDR3 is CASSHTGVEETQYF. CDR3 nucleotides: TGCGCCAGCAGCCATACAGGAGTGGAAGAGACCCAGTACTTC. The chain links TRBV4-1 to TRBJ2-5; possible D gene TRBD1, 5 bases. V was cut by 3 bases and J by 3 bases, with 11 bases left in between. CDR1 is MGHRA and CDR2 is YSYEKL in the germline V gene. This CDR3 spans 14 amino acids.

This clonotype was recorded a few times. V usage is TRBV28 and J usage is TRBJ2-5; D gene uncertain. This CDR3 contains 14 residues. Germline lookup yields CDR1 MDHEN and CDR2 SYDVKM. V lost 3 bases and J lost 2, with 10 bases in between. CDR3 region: CASSFSHSQETQYF. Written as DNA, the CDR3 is TGTGCCAGCAGTTTCAGCCACTCGCAAGAGACCCAGTACTTC.

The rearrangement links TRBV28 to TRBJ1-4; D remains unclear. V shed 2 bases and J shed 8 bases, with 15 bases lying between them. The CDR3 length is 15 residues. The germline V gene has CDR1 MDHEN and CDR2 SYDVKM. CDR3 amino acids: CASSLRFSFKEKLFF. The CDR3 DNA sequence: TGTGCCAGCAGTTTACGTTTCAGTTTTAAAGAAAAACTGTTTTTT.

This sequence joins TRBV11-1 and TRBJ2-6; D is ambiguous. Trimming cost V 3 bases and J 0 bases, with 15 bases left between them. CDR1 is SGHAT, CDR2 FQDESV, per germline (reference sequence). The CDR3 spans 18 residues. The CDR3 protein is CASSFVAVRSSGANVLTF. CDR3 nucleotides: TGTGCCAGCAGCTTCGTGGCAGTTCGAAGCTCTGGGGCCAACGTCCTGACTTTC.

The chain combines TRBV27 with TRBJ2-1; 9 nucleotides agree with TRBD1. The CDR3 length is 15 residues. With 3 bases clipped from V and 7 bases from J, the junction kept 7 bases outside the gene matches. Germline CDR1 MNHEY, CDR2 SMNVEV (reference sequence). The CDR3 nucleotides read TGTGCCAGCAGTTTTTCCACAGGGGGCTATAATGAGCAGTTCTTC. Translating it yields CASSFSTGGYNEQFF.

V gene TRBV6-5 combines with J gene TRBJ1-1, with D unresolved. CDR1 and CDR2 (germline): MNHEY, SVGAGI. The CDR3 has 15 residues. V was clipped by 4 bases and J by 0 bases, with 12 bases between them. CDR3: CASSSPAGLNTEAFF. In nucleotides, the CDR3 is TGTGCCAGCAGTTCCCCGGCAGGACTGAACACTGAAGCTTTCTTT.

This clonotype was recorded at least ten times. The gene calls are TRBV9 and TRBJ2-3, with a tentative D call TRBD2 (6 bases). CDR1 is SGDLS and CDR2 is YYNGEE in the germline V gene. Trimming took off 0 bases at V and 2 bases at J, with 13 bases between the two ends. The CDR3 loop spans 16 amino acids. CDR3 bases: TGTGCCAGCAGCGTAGGGGCCAGCGGGTTCACAGATACGCAGTATTTT. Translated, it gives CASSVGASGFTDTQYF.

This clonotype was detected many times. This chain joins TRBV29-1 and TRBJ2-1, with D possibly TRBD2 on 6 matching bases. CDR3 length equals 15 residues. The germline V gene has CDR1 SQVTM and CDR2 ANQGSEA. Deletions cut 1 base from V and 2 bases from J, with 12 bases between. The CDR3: CSVEVGGRAYNEQFF. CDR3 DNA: TGCAGCGTTGAAGTGGGAGGCAGGGCCTACAATGAGCAGTTCTTC.

The CDR3: CASSFDGEEQYF. CDR3 sequence (DNA): TGTGCCAGCAGCTTCGACGGGGAGGAGCAGTACTTC. The V and J genes are TRBV13 and TRBJ2-7; tentatively, D is TRBD2 (5 bases). V lost 3 bases to trimming and J lost 7 bases, with 10 bases between them. The CDR3 is 12 residues long. Germline V lookup: CDR1 PRHDT, CDR2 FYEKMQ (reference sequence).